This T cell receptor beta chain was captured by sequencing in a study of blood T cell repertoires in COVID-19. Looking at the study overall: Specimens from acute and convalescent COVID-19 originated in the United States, Italy and Spain. From T cells, B-cell-depleted T cells, or PBMCs came the material, which was cDNA or gDNA.

Study processing details: Reference gene primers were amplified, and this amplification served to estimate nucleated cell counts. The table came from immunoSEQ multiplex PCR; TCRdb's copy has only in-frame clones and leaves some out. The V and J calls and the clone size are those of that table, but D and trimming were determined from the DNA. Of 100,000 or so clones in the sample, around 81% were seen once. J lost 1 base, V lost 5 bases, and 9 bases had no gene match. Germline values: CDR1 SGHKS, CDR2 YYEKEE (reference sequence). This CDR3 region has 17 residues. This chain connects TRBV5-5 to TRBJ2-4, with 10 bases matching TRBD1. This sequence originates from a woman in her sixties or seventies with acute or convalescent COVID-19. Sequenced material: peripheral blood. Written as DNA, the CDR3 is TGTGCCAGCAGTCCGACAGGGGGCCGAGGGGCCAAAAACATTCAGTACTTC. The encoded protein is CASSPTGGRGAKNIQYF.